This entry lists 18 T cell receptor beta chains sequenced from one sample in a study of blood T cell repertoires in COVID-19. The data were produced by immunoSEQ multiplex PCR, yet TCRdb's version contains in-frame clones alone and is incomplete. The sample includes approximately 97,000 clones, 91% of them seen just once. The specimen was peripheral blood. The source of these receptors is a man younger than 30 with acute or convalescent COVID-19.

The CDR3 reads CAWSSSIHVNTEAFF. CDR3 DNA sequence: TGTGCCTGGAGTTCGTCGATACACGTGAACACTGAAGCTTTCTTT. The J gene is TRBJ1-1, the V gene TRBV30; unclear D gene. V shed 2 bases and J shed 0 bases, with 13 bases lying between them. The CDR3 is 15 amino acids. Germline V CDR1 and CDR2: GTSNPN, SVGIG (reference sequence).

The V and J genes are TRBV10-3 and TRBJ2-1; TRBD2 matches at 13 bases. Germline CDR1 is ENHRY and CDR2 is SYGVKD. This CDR3 is 14 amino acids long. V shed 10 bases and J 7 bases; nucleotides not matched to a gene: 7. CDR3 in amino acids: CASHTSGGGNEQFF. CDR3 coding DNA: TGTGCCAGCCACACTAGCGGGGGGGGTAATGAGCAGTTCTTC.

The rearrangement joins TRBV6-1 to TRBJ1-3, with D perhaps matching TRBD1 (6 bases). The CDR3 is 14 residues long. V lost 3 bases, J lost 2 bases, and 8 bases lay in between. Germline lookup yields CDR1 MNHNS and CDR2 SASEGT. The CDR3 region has the DNA TGTGCCAGCAGTGATGCAGGGGCTGGAAACACCATATATTTT. It is translated as CASSDAGAGNTIYF.

The genes are TRBV20-1 and TRBJ2-7; weak D call: TRBD2 (6 bases). Per the germline V gene, CDR1 is DFQATT and CDR2 is SNEGSKA (reference sequence). V lost 3 bases, J lost 0 bases, and 15 bases lay in between. The CDR3 consists of 15 residues. The CDR3 DNA is TGCAGTGCTAGTACCCTAGCGAGCAGCTCCTACGAGCAGTACTTC. Amino acid sequence: CSASTLASSSYEQYF.

The rearrangement links TRBV20-1 to TRBJ1-2; D gene uncertain. Germline V gene lookup returns CDR1 DFQATT and CDR2 SNEGSKA (reference sequence). V was clipped by 5 bases and J by 5 bases, with 9 bases between them. The CDR3 consists of 11 residues. The DNA of the CDR3 is TGCAGTGCTGCGGAAGGATATGGCTACACCTTC. This codes for CSAAEGYGYTF.

V usage is TRBV18 and J usage is TRBJ1-3; 9 positions match TRBD1. The CDR3 is 17 amino acids. Germline V gene sequence: CDR1 KGHSH, CDR2 LQKENI. With 3 bases clipped from V and 6 bases from J, the junction kept 12 bases outside the gene matches. CDR3 protein: CASSPSAGQGVLNTIYF. CDR3 DNA sequence: TGTGCCAGCTCACCTAGCGCGGGACAGGGAGTTCTAAACACCATATATTTT.

V gene TRBV10-3 combines with J gene TRBJ2-1; weak D call: TRBD1 (6 bases). The germline gives CDR1 ENHRY, CDR2 SYGVKD. The CDR3 length is 17 residues. V was shortened by 10 bases and J by 3 bases, with 25 bases between the two germline ends. For the CDR3, the DNA is TGTGCCAGAGACTCTGACAGGCAAAAGCCCCTCTACAATGAGCAGTTCTTC. Protein: CARDSDRQKPLYNEQFF.

The chain has TRBV27 and TRBJ1-1; D is possibly TRBD1 (6 bases). The V gene's germline CDR1 is MNHEY and CDR2 SMNVEV (reference sequence). This CDR3 region has 13 residues. The germline V and J ends were trimmed by 6 bases and 1 base, with 9 bases remaining between them. The CDR3 loop is CASRLQGNTEAFF. The CDR3 nucleotides are TGTGCCAGCAGACTACAGGGGAACACTGAAGCTTTCTTT.

This clone was recorded once. The chain is built from TRBV4-1 and TRBJ1-5; maybe TRBD1 (5 bases). V was shortened by 3 bases and J by 5 bases, with 8 bases between the two germline ends. The germline V gene has CDR1 MGHRA and CDR2 YSYEKL. The CDR3 runs 13 residues. CDR3 loop: CASSQTVDQPQHF. CDR3 coding DNA: TGCGCCAGCAGCCAGACAGTGGATCAGCCCCAGCATTTT.

This clone was counted once. CDR3 sequence (DNA): TGCGCCAGCAGCCAAGTAGAGACAGTACATCCCGGTGGCTACACCTTC. Translating gives CASSQVETVHPGGYTF. The chain couples TRBV4-1 to TRBJ1-2; D is possibly TRBD1 (5 bases). The germline gives CDR1 MGHRA, CDR2 YSYEKL. Trimming removed 1 base from V and 7 bases from J, with 19 bases in between. The CDR3 totals 16 residues.

The sample holds one count of this clone. V usage is TRBV7-2 and J usage is TRBJ1-2; tentatively, D is TRBD1 (5 bases). The CDR3 has 15 amino acids. The V end was cut by 5 bases, the J end by 5 bases, with 18 bases between. Looked up from germline, CDR1 is SGHTA and CDR2 is FQGNSA. The CDR3 sequence is CASSLRLSSGYGYTF. CDR3 coding DNA: TGTGCCAGCAGCCTCCGGTTGAGTTCAGGGTATGGCTACACCTTC.

This clone was recorded only once. The chain employs TRBV2 and TRBJ2-5; weak D call: TRBD1 (6 bases). This CDR3 spans 12 amino acids. Trimming pared 8 bases from V and 1 base from J, leaving 8 bases between. Germline values: CDR1 SNHLY, CDR2 FYNNEI. CDR3 coding DNA: TGTGCCAGCGGGACAATCCAAGAGACCCAGTACTTC. Protein product: CASGTIQETQYF.

The chain employs TRBV14 and TRBJ1-6; tentative D call: TRBD1 (5 bases). CDR1 is SGHDN and CDR2 is FVKESK in the germline V gene. The CDR3 extends over 16 amino acids. Trimming pared 1 base from V and 6 bases from J, leaving 13 bases between. The CDR3 DNA is TGTGCCAGCAGCCAAGTGGGGGGAGTTACTAATTCACCCCTCCACTTT. Translating it yields CASSQVGGVTNSPLHF.

The J gene is TRBJ1-6, the V gene TRBV27; a possible D gene is TRBD1 (6 bases). The CDR3 extends over 16 amino acids. Germline CDR1 reads MNHEY; CDR2 reads SMNVEV (reference sequence). V was cut by 5 bases and J by 1 base, with 12 bases left in between. The chain's CDR3 is CASSTGTDSYNSPLHF. The DNA of the CDR3 is TGTGCCAGCAGTACAGGGACCGATTCCTATAATTCACCCCTCCACTTT.

The chain is built from TRBV15 and TRBJ2-1, with D maybe TRBD2 (6 bases). V was trimmed by 8 bases and J by 1 base, leaving 27 bases between them. The CDR3 is 19 residues long. Germline loops: CDR1 LNHNV, CDR2 YYDKDF (reference sequence). CDR3 loop: CATRKMGGKGSTSYNEQFF. DNA for the CDR3: TGTGCCACCCGAAAGATGGGCGGGAAGGGTTCAACGTCCTACAATGAGCAGTTCTTC.

This clone was recorded only once. One end of the junction fails to match germline, which may point to a read error. The J gene is TRBJ1-6, the V gene TRBV7-2; 10 nucleotides agree with TRBD1. The germline gives CDR1 SGHTA, CDR2 FQGNSA. This CDR3 has 14 amino acids. As DNA, the CDR3 is TGTGCCACCAGCACTAGACAGGGGGCCGATCCCCTCCACTTT. Amino acids: CATSTRQGADPLHF. The variable domain in full, completed from reference TRBV7-2 and TRBJ1-6, reads GAGVSQSPSNKVTEKGKDVELRCDPISGHTALYWYRQSLGQGLEFLIYFQGNSAPDKSGLPSDRFSAERTGGSVSTLTIQRTQQEDSAVYLCATSTRQGADPLHFGNGTRLTVT.

The chain couples TRBV5-5 to TRBJ2-1; 15 bases are shared with TRBD2. This CDR3 region has 14 residues. Germline V gives CDR1 SGHKS, CDR2 YYEKEE (reference sequence). J was trimmed by 9 bases and V by 4 bases; bases with no gene match: 2. CDR3 in amino acids: CASSPGLAGGEQFF. CDR3 in DNA: TGTGCCAGCAGCCCGGGACTAGCGGGGGGTGAGCAGTTCTTC.

The chain's CDR3 is CASSPLGQAVSWNEQFF. The DNA of the CDR3 is TGTGCCAGCAGCCCACTTGGACAGGCCGTGAGTTGGAATGAGCAGTTCTTC. The chain recombines TRBV28 with TRBJ2-1, with 7 bases fitting TRBD1. Losses at the gene ends were 6 bases for V and 7 bases for J; bases not matched to a gene: 18. Germline V gene data show CDR1 as MDHEN and CDR2 as SYDVKM. The CDR3 covers 17 residues.